These 22 T cell receptor beta chains share one sample of origin, sequenced in a study of blood T cells in healthy people across ages. The second PCR ran roughly 6 to 11 cycles with a sample-barcoded 5' primer and J-beta primers. From the 5' RACE reads, TCRdb called clonotypes with MiXCR, one entry per CDR3 protein. This sample yields about 1,500,000 distinct CDR3 sequences, of which approximately 28% are seen a single time; around 7.7% belongs to the top ten. Sequencing was carried out using blood. The source is a young woman in good health.

This clonotype was seen only a few times. CDR3 sequence: CASSLGLASPASYNEQFF. The CDR3 coding sequence is TGTGCCAGCAGTTTGGGACTAGCGTCGCCTGCTTCCTACAATGAGCAGTTCTTC. V and J are TRBV6-2 or TRBV6-3 and TRBJ2-1; 10 bases line up with TRBD2. The J segment lost 1 base and the V segment lost 4 bases, leaving 10 bases of the junction unmatched. The CDR3 consists of 18 residues. Germline V gene data show CDR1 as MNHEY and CDR2 as SVGEGT.

This clonotype has just a few counts. Germline and junction disagree at one end, which may indicate a read error. The V call is TRBV10-3, the J call TRBJ2-7, with D perhaps matching TRBD1 or TRBD2 (5 bases each). The CDR3 extends over 13 amino acids. In germline, CDR1 is ENHRY, CDR2 SYGVKD. CDR3: CTIRDQTGSSQYF. In DNA form, the CDR3 reads TGTACCATCAGGGACCAAACGGGGTCGTCCCAGTACTTC.

The J gene is TRBJ1-5, the V gene TRBV10-3; D ambiguous. Germline V gene sequence: CDR1 ENHRY, CDR2 SYGVKD. The CDR3 extends over 16 amino acids. V shed 8 bases and J shed 0 bases, with 17 bases lying between them. The CDR3 nucleotides are TGTGCCATCTCTGAGGATCCACCCTCTAGCAATCAGCCCCAGCATTTT. This translates into CAISEDPPSSNQPQHF.

This clonotype was counted between two and nine times. V gene TRBV29-1 combines with J gene TRBJ1-6; D is ambiguous. Germline CDR1 is SQVTM and CDR2 is ANQGSEA. With 5 bases removed from V and 0 bases from J, the gap between germline ends came to 8 bases. The CDR3 is made up of 14 amino acids. In nucleotides, the CDR3 is TGCAGCGTTCCCGAGAGCTCCTATAATTCACCCCTCCACTTT. It codes for CSVPESSYNSPLHF.

This clonotype occurred many times. The gene calls are TRBV7-9 and TRBJ2-1; the D gene is possibly TRBD2 (6 bases). Trimming removed 6 bases at V and 5 bases at J, with 14 bases between. The CDR3 length is 14 residues. The V gene's germline CDR1 is SEHNR and CDR2 FQNEAQ (reference sequence). The CDR3 DNA is TGTGCCAGCAGAGACGGAGGGCCCAACAATGAGCAGTTCTTC. Its translation: CASRDGGPNNEQFF.

This clonotype was seen only a few times. This rearrangement joins TRBV10-3 to TRBJ2-7; 7 nucleotides match TRBD2. The CDR3 is made up of 15 amino acids. V lost 2 bases to trimming and J lost 2 bases; unmatched junction nucleotides: 6. In germline, CDR1 is ENHRY, CDR2 SYGVKD. CDR3 region: CAISEVPAGPYEQYF. DNA of the CDR3: TGTGCCATCAGTGAGGTACCAGCGGGGCCCTACGAGCAGTACTTC.

The chain couples TRBV6-1 to TRBJ2-3; D not resolved. The V and J ends lost 6 bases and 1 base respectively, with 11 bases between them. The CDR3 extends over 14 amino acids. Germline lookup yields CDR1 MNHNS and CDR2 SASEGT. CDR3 DNA sequence: TGTGCCAGCAGGATGCGGTCTCGCACAGATACGCAGTATTTT. Encoded protein: CASRMRSRTDTQYF.

The rearrangement uses TRBV18 and TRBJ1-2; TRBD1 matches 7 bases. Trimming removed 3 bases from V and 7 bases from J; junction bases left unmatched: 5. This CDR3 has 13 residues. CDR1 and CDR2 from the germline V gene are KGHSH and LQKENI. CDR3 DNA sequence: TGTGCCAGCTCACCGGGACAGACGATTGGCTACACCTTC. Translation gives CASSPGQTIGYTF.

CDR3 in amino acids: CSATGTKTEAFF. The CDR3 DNA is TGCAGTGCTACTGGGACGAAAACTGAAGCTTTCTTT. The J gene is TRBJ1-1, the V gene TRBV20-1, with D perhaps TRBD1 (5 bases). Per the germline V gene, CDR1 is DFQATT and CDR2 is SNEGSKA (reference sequence). Trimming stripped 4 bases from V and 5 bases from J, with 11 bases between. The CDR3 is 12 amino acids.

This clonotype was recorded a few times. This chain links TRBV2 with TRBJ2-2; the match to TRBD2 covers 14 bases. The CDR3 sequence is 18 residues long. V lost 6 bases, J lost 1 base, and 7 bases stayed unmatched. The germline V gene encodes CDR1 SNHLY and CDR2 FYNNEI. This CDR3 reads CASSSGTSGGRNTGELFF. The CDR3 nucleotides read TGTGCCAGCAGCTCCGGGACTAGCGGGGGCCGGAACACCGGGGAGCTGTTTTTT.

The gene calls are TRBV20-1 and TRBJ2-5; D is ambiguous. Germline V lookup: CDR1 DFQATT, CDR2 SNEGSKA (reference sequence). This CDR3 contains 12 residues. V lost 6 bases and J 11 bases, leaving 19 bases between the germline ends. As DNA, the CDR3 is TGCAGTGCCAGCCCGGCGCCCAATGAGCAGTACTTC. Translating it yields CSASPAPNEQYF.

This clonotype was recorded many times. V usage is TRBV6-5 and J usage is TRBJ2-6, with no clear D. Germline CDR1 is MNHEY and CDR2 is SVGAGI. This CDR3 is built from 15 residues. Trimming left V 5 bases short and J 4 bases short, with 12 bases between. DNA for the CDR3: TGTGCCAGCAGTCGTGACTCCTGGGGGGCCAACGTCCTGACTTTC. It is translated as CASSRDSWGANVLTF.

As regards this clonotype: A much larger clone differs by one base, so this may be a read error. The chain links TRBV2 to TRBJ2-3; D gene ambiguous. The CDR3 has 13 amino acids. Per germline, CDR1 SNHLY and CDR2 FYNNEI. The CDR3 loop reads CACSPRGVATQYF. The CDR3 DNA sequence: TGTGCCTGCAGCCCGCGAGGTGTGGCTACGCAGTATTTT.

The J gene is TRBJ2-7, the V gene TRBV6-2 or TRBV6-3, with D uncertain. The CDR3 is made up of 11 amino acids. Germline V lookup: CDR1 MNHEY, CDR2 SVGEGT. The ends were cut back, 2 bases at V and 6 bases at J, with 5 bases in the middle. The CDR3 loop is CASSYGVEQYF. As DNA, the CDR3 is TGTGCCAGCAGTTACGGTGTCGAGCAGTACTTC.

The J gene is TRBJ2-1, the V gene TRBV20-1, with TRBD2 identical over 7 bases. This CDR3 comprises 13 residues. The V and J ends lost 2 bases and 8 bases, in that order; junction bases with no gene match: 6. The germline CDR1 and CDR2 sequences are DFQATT and SNEGSKA (reference sequence). The DNA for the CDR3 is TGCAGTGCTAGACGGGGGGTTGCCGATGAGCAGTTCTTC. Translating gives CSARRGVADEQFF.

Note on this clonotype: A much larger clone lies a single base off, so this may be a read error. The gene calls are TRBV24-1 and TRBJ2-1; D tentatively reads TRBD1 or TRBD2 (5 bases each). CDR3 length equals 11 residues. Germline loops: CDR1 KGHDR, CDR2 SFDVKD. The CDR3 region has the DNA TGTACCACGGGCACGGGACGAGAGCAGTTCTTC. This translates into CTTGTGREQFF.

V gene TRBV2 combines with J gene TRBJ2-1, with D perhaps matching TRBD1 (5 bases). The CDR3 sequence is 16 residues long. V lost 11 bases to trimming and J lost 1 base, with 21 bases between them. Germline-derived CDR1 and CDR2 are SNHLY and FYNNEI. CDR3 nucleotides: TGTGCCTCCTCCAGGATACGACAGTTTTCCTACAATGAGCAGTTCTTC. Amino acid sequence: CASSRIRQFSYNEQFF.

The chain links TRBV6-1 to TRBJ1-2; D is undetermined. CDR1 MNHNS and CDR2 SASEGT come from the germline V gene. V gave up 2 bases and J gave up 8 bases, with 12 bases separating them. This CDR3 region has 13 residues. CDR3 amino acids: CASSEHPAWGYTF. Here the CDR3 DNA reads TGTGCCAGCAGTGAACATCCAGCTTGGGGCTACACCTTC.

The chain joins TRBV11-2 to TRBJ2-3; 14 bases line up with TRBD2. The CDR3 is 18 residues long. The trim removed 6 bases at V and 0 bases at J, leaving 8 bases unmatched. Germline assignment: CDR1 SGHAT and CDR2 FQNNGV. CDR3: CASSSTSGGGISTDTQYF. CDR3 sequence (DNA): TGTGCCAGCAGTTCGACTAGCGGGGGGGGAATTAGCACAGATACGCAGTATTTT. Full variable domain (missing parts from reference TRBV11-2 and TRBJ2-3): EAGVAQSPRYKIIEKRQSVAFWCNPISGHATLYWYQQILGQGPKLLIQFQNNGVVDDSQLPKDRFSAERLKGVDSTLKIQPAKLEDSAVYLCASSSTSGGGISTDTQYFGPGTRLTVL.

This clonotype turned up a few times. This rearrangement joins TRBV4-3 to TRBJ2-3; D is perhaps TRBD1 or TRBD2 (5 bases each). Trimming pared 1 base from V and 1 base from J, leaving 9 bases between. Germline CDR1 reads LGHNA; CDR2 reads YSLEER. This CDR3 is 15 amino acids long. CDR3 bases: TGCGCCAGCAGCCAAGGTTTGGGGGGCACAGATACGCAGTATTTT. Translation gives CASSQGLGGTDTQYF.

This clonotype was counted between two and nine times. The V gene is TRBV18, the J gene TRBJ2-7; no reliable D call. This CDR3 comprises 15 residues. CDR1 is KGHSH and CDR2 is LQKENI in the germline V gene. Trimming took off 0 bases at V and 4 bases at J, with 13 bases between the two ends. The CDR3 DNA follows: TGTGCCAGCTCACCACCGGATGGTATCGGGTACGAGCAGTACTTC. This gives the protein CASSPPDGIGYEQYF.

The chain couples TRBV7-2 to TRBJ2-1; perhaps TRBD2 as D (6 bases). This CDR3 has 14 amino acids. Trimming removed 4 bases at V and 8 bases at J, with 15 bases between. Germline CDR1 reads SGHTA; CDR2 reads FQGNSA. The CDR3 is CASSCDHSGDEQFF. The CDR3 DNA sequence: TGTGCCAGCAGCTGCGACCATTCGGGGGATGAGCAGTTCTTC.